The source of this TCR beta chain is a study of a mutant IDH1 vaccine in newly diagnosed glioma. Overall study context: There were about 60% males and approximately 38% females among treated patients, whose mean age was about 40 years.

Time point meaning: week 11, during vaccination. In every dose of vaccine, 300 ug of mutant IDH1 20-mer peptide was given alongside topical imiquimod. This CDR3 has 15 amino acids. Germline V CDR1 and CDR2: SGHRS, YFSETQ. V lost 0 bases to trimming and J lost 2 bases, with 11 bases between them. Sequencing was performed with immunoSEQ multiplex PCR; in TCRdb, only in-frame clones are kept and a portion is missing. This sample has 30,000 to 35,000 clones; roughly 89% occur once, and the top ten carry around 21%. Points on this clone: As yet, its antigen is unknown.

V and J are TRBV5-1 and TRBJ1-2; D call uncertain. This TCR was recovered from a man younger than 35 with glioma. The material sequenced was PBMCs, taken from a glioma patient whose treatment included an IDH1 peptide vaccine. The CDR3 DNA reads TGCGCCAGCAGCTTGGACGGGCAGGTAAACTATGGCTACACCTTC. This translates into CASSLDGQVNYGYTF.